This T cell receptor beta chain originates from a study of lymphopenia after photon versus proton radiotherapy. Broader study findings: Photon-treated patients lost naive T cells and TCR diversity; proton-treated stayed stable.

TCRdb's copy holds only in-frame clones and misses some; the assay was immunoSEQ multiplex PCR. The sample includes 50,000 to 65,000 clones, around 90% of them seen just once. The junction had 4 bases not matched to a gene; V was cut back by 3 bases and J by 1 base. CDR1 is SGHTA and CDR2 is FQGTGA in the germline V gene. The CDR3 covers 16 residues. On this clone itself: The antigen is undetermined.

The clonotype was recovered from an elderly man with esophageal cancer. The material sequenced was peripheral blood, taken from a patient treated with proton-based radiotherapy. The chain recombines TRBV7-3 with TRBJ2-2; TRBD1 aligns across 8 bases. CDR3 bases: TGTGCCAGCAGCTTGTGGGGGACAGGGAACACCGGGGAGCTGTTTTTT. Amino acid sequence: CASSLWGTGNTGELFF. Variable domain in full (rest from reference TRBV7-3 and TRBJ2-2): GAGVSQTPSNKVTEKGKYVELRCDPISGHTALYWYRQSLGQGPEFLIYFQGTGAADDSGLPNDRFFAVRPEGSVSTLKIQRTERGDSAVYLCASSLWGTGNTGELFFGEGSRLTVL.